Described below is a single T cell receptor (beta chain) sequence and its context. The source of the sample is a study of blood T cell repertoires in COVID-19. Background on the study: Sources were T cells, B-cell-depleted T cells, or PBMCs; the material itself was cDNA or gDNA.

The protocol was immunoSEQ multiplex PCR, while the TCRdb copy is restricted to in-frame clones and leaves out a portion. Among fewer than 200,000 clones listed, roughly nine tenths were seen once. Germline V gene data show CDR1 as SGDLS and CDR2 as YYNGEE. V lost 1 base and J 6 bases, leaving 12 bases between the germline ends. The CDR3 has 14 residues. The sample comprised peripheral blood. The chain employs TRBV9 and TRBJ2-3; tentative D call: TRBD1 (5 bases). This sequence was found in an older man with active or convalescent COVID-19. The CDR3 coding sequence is TGTGCCAGCAGCGTATCCAGTACAGGCGATACGCAGTATTTT. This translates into CASSVSSTGDTQYF.